This T cell receptor beta chain was retrieved from a study of blood T cell repertoires in COVID-19. About the research overall: Sites across the United States, Italy and Spain contributed samples from acute and convalescent COVID-19. T cells, B-cell-depleted T cells, or PBMCs supplied cDNA or gDNA.

CDR1 and CDR2 from the germline V gene are LGHDT and YNNKEL (reference sequence). Trimming removed 2 bases at V and 5 bases at J, with 15 bases between. The CDR3 consists of 15 residues. In the study's own analysis: Estimation of nucleated cell counts was performed using reference gene primer amplification. The table came from immunoSEQ multiplex PCR; TCRdb's copy has only in-frame clones and leaves some out. V, J and clone size are those of that table, while D and trimming were read from the DNA. Among about 140,000 clones listed, under 85% were seen once. The sample taken for sequencing was peripheral blood. V and J are TRBV3-1 (or the pseudogene TRBV3-2) and TRBJ2-5; weak D call: TRBD1 (6 bases). This TCR derives from a human donor in a cohort sampled during active COVID-19. CDR3 residues: CASSQQHRVGETQYF. CDR3 sequence (DNA): TGTGCCAGCAGCCAACAACACAGGGTCGGGGAGACCCAGTACTTC.